Below, 19 T cell receptor beta chains from the same sample are listed, as sequenced in a study of blood T cell repertoires in COVID-19. Profiling relied on immunoSEQ multiplex PCR, and the TCRdb table lists in-frame clones only, not all of them. Of approximately 60,000 clones listed, about 78% were seen once; the top ten hold roughly a fifth. The specimen was peripheral blood. Every receptor here comes from a man aged 45-60 years with active or convalescent COVID-19.

As for this clone: A junction boundary mismatches the germline segment, possibly from a read error. V is TRBV18 and J is TRBJ2-1; 8 nucleotides match TRBD2. This CDR3 region has 17 residues. CDR1 KGHSH and CDR2 LQKENI come from the germline V gene. The CDR3, as DNA: TGTGCCAGCCCACCGTCAGCGGGAGTAAGCTCCTACAATGAGCAGTTCTTC. Translation gives CASPPSAGVSSYNEQFF. Filled out from reference TRBV18 and TRBJ2-1, the complete variable domain reads NAGVMQNPRHLVRRRGQEARLRCSPMKGHSHVYWYRQLPEEGLKFMVYLQKENIIDESGMPKERFSAEFPKEGPSILRIQQVVRGDSAAYFCASPPSAGVSSYNEQFFGPGTRLTVL.

J is TRBJ1-2 and V is TRBV29-1; no clear D gene. Trimming stripped 5 bases from V and 0 bases from J, with 10 bases between. The germline V gene has CDR1 SQVTM and CDR2 ANQGSEA. The CDR3 consists of 13 residues. CDR3 residues: CSVFAYTNYGYTF. The CDR3 DNA is TGCAGCGTTTTCGCCTATACTAACTATGGCTACACCTTC.

This chain links TRBV10-3 with TRBJ2-7; 8 positions agree with TRBD1. This CDR3 is built from 14 residues. Germline V gene sequence: CDR1 ENHRY, CDR2 SYGVKD. With V trimmed by 7 bases and J by 5 bases, 10 bases remained unmatched. The CDR3 coding sequence is TGTGCCATCACCCCGGCGGACAGGGAAGACGAGCAGTACTTC. Protein product: CAITPADREDEQYF.

This sequence joins TRBV27 and TRBJ2-3; 8 bases are a match to TRBD2. The CDR3 has 15 amino acids. The V segment lost 4 bases and the J segment 2 bases; nucleotides outside the gene matches: 5. CDR1 MNHEY and CDR2 SMNVEV come from the germline V gene (reference sequence). The chain's CDR3 is CASSSAGGYTDTQYF. CDR3 nucleotides: TGTGCCAGCAGTTCGGCGGGGGGATACACAGATACGCAGTATTTT.

The chain has TRBV2 and TRBJ1-1, with D perhaps matching TRBD1 (6 bases). Germline assignment: CDR1 SNHLY and CDR2 FYNNEI. Trimming left V 8 bases short and J 0 bases short, with 13 bases between. This CDR3 region has 14 residues. CDR3 bases: TGTGCCAGCGGGGACAACCCGATGAACACTGAAGCTTTCTTT. Translated, it gives CASGDNPMNTEAFF.

The chain joins TRBV5-4 to TRBJ2-7, with D tentatively TRBD2 (6 bases). V lost 5 bases to trimming and J lost 5 bases, with 17 bases between them. The germline V gene encodes CDR1 SGHNT and CDR2 YYREEE (reference sequence). CDR3 size: 14 residues. In nucleotides, the CDR3 is TGTGCCAGCAGTTTCCGGGGGTCAGTCAACGAGCAGTACTTC. It translates to CASSFRGSVNEQYF.

The chain combines TRBV15 with TRBJ2-1; tentative D call: TRBD1 (5 bases). The V end was cut by 1 base, the J end by 7 bases, with 11 bases between. Germline values: CDR1 LNHNV, CDR2 YYDKDF (reference sequence). The CDR3 totals 14 residues. The CDR3 bases are TGTGCCACCAGCAGAGCAGGGCTCGATAATGAGCAGTTCTTC. Protein sequence: CATSRAGLDNEQFF.

The chain links TRBV14 to TRBJ2-2; D is undetermined. Trimming shortened V by 5 bases and J by 4 bases, and 8 bases separated the two germline ends. Germline V lookup: CDR1 SGHDN, CDR2 FVKESK. The length of the CDR3 is 13 residues. CDR3 coding DNA: TGTGCCAGCAGCGACTCGTTCACCGGGGAGCTGTTTTTT. This sequence encodes CASSDSFTGELFF.

The chain links TRBV7-9 to TRBJ2-1; 7 positions match TRBD2. The CDR3 consists of 16 residues. In germline, CDR1 is SEHNR, CDR2 FQNEAQ (reference sequence). J gave up 0 bases and V 5 bases, and 7 bases lay outside the gene matches. The CDR3 DNA reads TGTGCCAGCAGCGTAGAGCGGGGTGTCTCCTACAATGAGCAGTTCTTC. Translated, it gives CASSVERGVSYNEQFF.

This clone was seen only once. The chain couples TRBV21-1 to TRBJ2-1; the listed D gene, TRBD2, was not tested against the DNA. TRBV21-1 is designated a pseudogene. The CDR3 is 20 amino acids. DNA of the CDR3: TGTGCCAGCAGCTACTACTATCCGGGACTAGCGGGAGATTATAACAATGAGCAGTTCTTC. Amino acid sequence: CASSYYYPGLAGDYNNEQFF.

DNA of the CDR3: TGTGCCAGCAGCCCAGACAGGGGGAGAGCTTTCTTT. It is translated as CASSPDRGRAFF. This sequence joins TRBV11-2 and TRBJ1-1, with 9 bases aligning to TRBD1. Germline CDR1 and CDR2: SGHAT and FQNNGV. Trimming took 5 bases from V and 10 from J; bases not matched to a gene: 5. The CDR3 length is 12 residues.

The rearrangement joins TRBV2 to TRBJ2-2, with TRBD2 matching 14 bases. V lost 5 bases and J lost 5; bases outside the gene matches: 1. This CDR3 has 15 residues. Germline V lookup: CDR1 SNHLY, CDR2 FYNNEI. The CDR3 DNA reads as TGTGCCAGCAGTCGACTAGCGGGGGGGACCGGGGAGCTGTTTTTT. Translation: CASSRLAGGTGELFF.

The rearrangement joins TRBV5-4 to TRBJ2-1, with TRBD2 matching over 7 bases. The CDR3 length is 16 residues. Looked up from germline, CDR1 is SGHNT and CDR2 is YYREEE (reference sequence). The J segment lost 7 bases and the V segment lost 2 bases, leaving 12 bases of the junction unmatched. CDR3 protein: CASSLGGGSIENEQFF. In nucleotides, the CDR3 is TGTGCCAGCAGCTTAGGCGGCGGGAGTATAGAAAATGAGCAGTTCTTC. Variable domain in full (rest from reference TRBV5-4 and TRBJ2-1): ETGVTQSPTHLIKTRGQQVTLRCSSQSGHNTVSWYQQALGQGPQFIFQYYREEENGRGNFPPRFSGLQFPNYSSELNVNALELDDSALYLCASSLGGGSIENEQFFGPGTRLTVL.

This chain uses TRBV6-1 with TRBJ1-3; the match to TRBD1 covers 9 bases. The ends lost 3 bases at V and 2 bases at J; junction bases unmatched: 5. In germline, CDR1 is MNHNS, CDR2 SASEGT. There are 16 residues in the CDR3. In DNA, the CDR3 is TGTGCCAGCAGTGACCCGGGACAGGGCGCTGGAAACACCATATATTTT. Its protein is CASSDPGQGAGNTIYF.

This chain joins TRBV7-9 and TRBJ2-7; tentatively, D is TRBD2 (5 bases). Germline CDR1 reads SEHNR; CDR2 reads FQNEAQ (reference sequence). The V end was cut by 1 base, the J end by 2 bases, with 12 bases between. The CDR3 loop spans 15 amino acids. This CDR3 reads CASSLGGDVAYEQYF. The CDR3, as DNA: TGTGCCAGCAGCTTAGGGGGAGATGTTGCCTACGAGCAGTACTTC.

The V call is TRBV7-2, the J call TRBJ1-6, with 7 bases lining up with TRBD1. Trimming at V came to 5 bases and at J to 10 bases, leaving 8 bases not matched to a gene. Germline V gives CDR1 SGHTA, CDR2 FQGNSA. This CDR3 contains 14 residues. CDR3 sequence: CASSIVDRNSPLHF. CDR3 bases: TGTGCCAGCAGCATAGTGGACAGGAACTCACCCCTCCACTTT.

The CDR3 nucleotides are TGTGCCAGCAGGCCTAGCGGGGGGGCCGCAAATGAGCAGTTCTTC. Translating it yields CASRPSGGAANEQFF. The chain carries TRBV5-8 and TRBJ2-1; 12 bases align to TRBD2. The CDR3 spans 15 residues. Germline CDR1 SGHTS, CDR2 YDEGEE. V lost 5 bases and J lost 7; bases outside the gene matches: 7.

This chain links TRBV20-1 with TRBJ1-5, with TRBD1 matching 9 bases. V trimming: 6 bases; J trimming: 5 bases; junction bases outside the gene matches: 8. Germline V lookup: CDR1 DFQATT, CDR2 SNEGSKA (reference sequence). CDR3 length: 14 amino acids. This chain's CDR3 is CSASHGQGYQPQHF. In DNA form, the CDR3 reads TGCAGTGCCAGTCACGGACAGGGGTATCAGCCCCAGCATTTT.

This clone was seen just once. V is TRBV7-6 and J is TRBJ1-5; TRBD1 matches at 8 bases. With V trimmed by 5 bases and J by 2 bases, 14 bases remained unmatched. CDR3 length: 18 residues. CDR1 and CDR2 (germline): SGHVS, FNYEAQ. Written as DNA, the CDR3 is TGTGCCAGCAGCCCTAACCCCGAGACAGGGGAAGGCAATCAGCCCCAGCATTTT. This sequence encodes CASSPNPETGEGNQPQHF.